These 10 T cell receptor beta chains came from one sample sequenced in a study of a mutant IDH1 vaccine in newly diagnosed glioma. The method was immunoSEQ multiplex PCR; TCRdb's version includes in-frame clones alone and lacks a portion of them. The table lists roughly 40,000 clones, 90% to 95% of them singletons. Antigen specificity for these receptors is unknown. Time point in this sample: week 5, during vaccination. Each dose delivered 300 ug of mutant IDH1 20-mer peptide subcutaneously with imiquimod. Sample: PBMCs, taken from a glioma patient whose treatment included an IDH1 peptide vaccine. The receptors were sampled from a man in his forties or fifties with glioma.

This chain uses TRBV7-6 with TRBJ2-7; 7 positions match TRBD2. Germline V gene lookup returns CDR1 SGHVS and CDR2 FNYEAQ. The J segment lost 2 bases and the V segment lost 1 base, leaving 5 bases of the junction unmatched. The length of the CDR3 is 15 residues. CDR3 sequence: CASSLVSGRPYEQYF. CDR3 nucleotide sequence: TGTGCCAGCAGCTTAGTATCCGGGAGGCCCTACGAGCAGTACTTC.

The genes are TRBV27 and TRBJ2-7; D possibly corresponds to TRBD1 (6 bases). Germline loops: CDR1 MNHEY, CDR2 SMNVEV (reference sequence). V was clipped by 3 bases and J by 12 bases, with 18 bases between them. The CDR3 length is 13 residues. CDR3 nucleotides: TGTGCCAGCAGTTTCAAAGACCGGGACATGATGTACTTC. It is translated as CASSFKDRDMMYF.

J is TRBJ1-6 and V is TRBV4-2; no definite D call. This CDR3 comprises 15 residues. V was shortened by 0 bases and J by 1 base, with 4 bases between the two germline ends. Germline-derived CDR1 and CDR2 are LGHNA and YNFKEQ. CDR3 coding DNA: TGTGCCAGCAGCCAAGACGGTTCCTATAATTCACCCCTCCACTTT. Translated: CASSQDGSYNSPLHF.

This chain connects TRBV5-1 to TRBJ2-2, with D uncertain. Germline loops: CDR1 SGHRS, CDR2 YFSETQ. The V end lost 6 bases, the J end lost 4 bases, and 16 bases lay between the germline ends. There are 15 residues in the CDR3. DNA of the CDR3: TGCGCCAGCATAAGTGTGGAAGGTGGCACCGGGGAGCTGTTTTTT. Protein product: CASISVEGGTGELFF. The full variable domain, in which reference TRBV5-1 and TRBJ2-2 provide the parts outside the CDR3, is KAGVTQTPRYLIKTRGQQVTLSCSPISGHRSVSWYQQTPGQGLQFLFEYFSETQRNKGNFPGRFSGRQFSNSRSEMNVSTLELGDSALYLCASISVEGGTGELFFGEGSRLTVL.

Of note for this clone: Other DNA variants within this sample encode the same CDR3. The chain joins TRBV7-9 to TRBJ1-6; 7 positions agree with TRBD1. There are 16 residues in the CDR3. V was pared by 1 base and J by 3 bases, with 3 bases of the junction left unmatched. Germline CDR1 SEHNR, CDR2 FQNEAQ (reference sequence). CDR3 sequence: CASSLGQGFYNSPLHF. The CDR3 DNA reads TGTGCCAGCAGCTTAGGACAGGGATTCTATAATTCACCCCTCCACTTT. The variable domain in full, with the rest retrieved from reference TRBV7-9 and TRBJ1-6, is DTGVSQNPRHKITKRGQNVTFRCDPISEHNRLYWYRQTLGQGPEFLTYFQNEAQLEKSRLLSDRFSAERPKGSFSTLEIQRTEQGDSAMYLCASSLGQGFYNSPLHFGNGTRLTVT.

This sequence joins TRBV4-3 and TRBJ1-1; D is undetermined. In germline, CDR1 is LGHNA, CDR2 YSLEER. Trimming stripped 6 bases from V and 4 bases from J, with 12 bases between. The CDR3 contains 13 residues. CDR3 bases: TGCGCCAGCAGAAACATAGGTGGCACTGAAGCTTTCTTT. Amino acids: CASRNIGGTEAFF.

The chain links TRBV6-5 to TRBJ1-5; the match to TRBD1 covers 9 bases. The V gene's germline CDR1 is MNHEY and CDR2 SVGAGI. V was clipped by 2 bases and J by 2 bases; unmatched bases: 1. CDR3 length: 15 amino acids. CDR3: CASSYDRGGNQPQHF. In nucleotides, the CDR3 is TGTGCCAGCAGTTACGACAGGGGGGGCAATCAGCCCCAGCATTTT.

The rearrangement uses TRBV5-1 and TRBJ1-2; D is perhaps TRBD1 (6 bases). Germline CDR1 and CDR2: SGHRS and YFSETQ. The CDR3 is 17 residues long. Between the trimmed V and J ends, which lost 0 bases and 0 bases, there was a span of 15 bases. DNA of the CDR3: TGCGCCAGCAGCTTGGCCGGTCCCCAGGGGACTAACTATGGCTACACCTTC. Translation: CASSLAGPQGTNYGYTF.

V is TRBV2 and J is TRBJ1-6; unclear D gene. Germline assignment: CDR1 SNHLY and CDR2 FYNNEI. Trimming stripped 4 bases from V and 9 bases from J, with 13 bases between. The CDR3 runs to 14 residues. CDR3 coding DNA: TGTGCCAGCAGTGGGACTGCCCTTGGTTCACCCCTCCACTTT. Protein sequence: CASSGTALGSPLHF.

This chain uses TRBV9 with TRBJ2-2; D gene unclear. V lost 2 bases to trimming and J lost 1 base, with 9 bases between them. Per germline, CDR1 SGDLS and CDR2 YYNGEE. The CDR3 totals 15 residues. This CDR3 reads CASSVMARNTGELFF. Written as DNA, the CDR3 is TGTGCCAGCAGCGTTATGGCCCGGAACACCGGGGAGCTGTTTTTT.